The clone carrying this T cell receptor beta chain was seen a few times. The source of the sample is a study of blood T cell repertoires in COVID-19. For the study at large: Some COVID-19 samples were acute and others convalescent; all came from the United States, Italy and Spain.

Repertoires were generated with immunoSEQ multiplex PCR, while TCRdb's copy carries only in-frame clones and drops some. The sample lists some 110,000 clones, approximately 80% seen once, with under 0.85% in the top ten. Trimming removed 2 bases from V and 3 bases from J; junction bases left unmatched: 4. The CDR3 loop spans 14 amino acids. The germline V gene has CDR1 MDHEN and CDR2 SYDVKM. This sequence was found in a woman in her 70s with acute or convalescent COVID-19. V is TRBV28 and J is TRBJ2-7, with 7 positions matching TRBD1. The sequencing sample was made of peripheral blood. The CDR3 region is CASSLVTGVYEQYF. CDR3 bases: TGTGCCAGCAGTTTAGTCACAGGGGTCTACGAGCAGTACTTC.